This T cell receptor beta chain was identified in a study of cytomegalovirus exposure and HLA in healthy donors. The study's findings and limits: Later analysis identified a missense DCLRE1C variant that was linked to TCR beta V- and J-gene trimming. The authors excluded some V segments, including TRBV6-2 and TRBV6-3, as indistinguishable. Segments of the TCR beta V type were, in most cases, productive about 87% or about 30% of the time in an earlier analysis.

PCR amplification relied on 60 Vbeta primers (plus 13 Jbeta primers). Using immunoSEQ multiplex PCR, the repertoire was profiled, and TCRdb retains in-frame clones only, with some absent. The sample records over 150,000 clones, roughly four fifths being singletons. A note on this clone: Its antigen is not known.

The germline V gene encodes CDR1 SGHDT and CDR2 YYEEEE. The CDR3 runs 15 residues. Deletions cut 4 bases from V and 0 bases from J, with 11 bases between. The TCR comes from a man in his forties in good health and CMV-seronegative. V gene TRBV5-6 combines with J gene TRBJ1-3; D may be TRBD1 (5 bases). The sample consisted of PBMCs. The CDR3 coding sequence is TGTGCCAGCAGCACGGGGGGATTCTCTGGAAACACCATATATTTT. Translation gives CASSTGGFSGNTIYF.